This section outlines one TCR beta chain sequence together with its context. Its antigen is not yet known. Base qualities are not at hand, and no much larger clone is one base apart. Within the sample, other DNA sequences also encode this same CDR3. One collaborating source in Seattle enrolled patients while the patients were actively infected and followed the patients over time throughout the course of disease. The collaborating institutions used their own protocols to collect whole blood in K2EDTA tubes. Collaborator samples were shipped for TCRbeta analysis as frozen whole blood, isolated PBMCs, or DNA extracted from either sample type. The germline V gene specifies KGHDR as CDR1 and SFDVKD as CDR2. V is reduced by 4 bases and J by 4 bases, leaving a spacing of 7 bases between them. The CDR3 has 13 amino acids, counting the end cysteine and phenylalanine. Of all the DNA, just the CDR3 is kept, 39 bases in frame from base 1.

TCRbeta CDR3 regions were amplified from genomic DNA by means of the immunoSEQ Assay, a bias-controlled multiplex PCR. Per the authors' processing: The number of nucleated cells in each sample was estimated by amplification of reference gene primers within the assay. Sequence reads were collapsed and filtered to measure the absolute abundance of every unique TCRbeta CDR3 rearrangement. Productive Simpson clonality was computed per sample as the square root of Simpson's diversity index over productive rearrangements. TCRdb carries this immuneACCESS record with in-frame sequences only. Its versions omit some clonotypes, under half of them owing to an unresolved V gene in the studies checked, with the rest unexplained. For V, J and clone size, that table is used; D and trimming come from the DNA. This sample comprises fewer than 450,000 clones, roughly 90% of them detected only once. The ten largest clones capture more than 5.5% of the sample.

The data originate from a study of blood T cell repertoires in COVID-19 (dated by TCRdb to about 2020). Context from the whole study: Collaborator samples came from the United States, Italy and Spain and covered acute and convalescent phases of COVID-19. The material from the prospective study consisted of cDNA or gDNA derived from T cells, B-cell-depleted T cells, or PBMCs. The repertoires were released in a freely available public database meant as a resource for research on the immune response to SARS-CoV-2. The dataset comprised deeply sampled blood TCRbeta repertoires from subjects exposed to, actively infected with, or recovered from COVID-19. Samples were obtained from the ongoing ImmuneRACE study (first 160 participants) and from over 1,000 subjects provided by 6 global collaborators. The sample metadata nearly always contained a de-identified subject ID, COVID-19 status, age in years and sex. Where available, HLA class I and class II types were taken from metadata supplied by the sample provider and were not determined by assay-based typing. Results the study describes overall, beyond this receptor: The amount of clinical and demographic metadata varied by source and participant and was provided uncurated.

The source material was peripheral blood. This sequence uses TRBV24-1 and TRBJ1-5; TRBD1 could be the D gene, as 6 bases match. The source of this sequence is a woman between 70 and 85 years old with COVID-19, enrolled during active disease. The base sequence is TGTGCCACCAGTGAACAGGGAAATCAGCCCCAGCATTTT. Its product reads: CATSEQGNQPQHF.